The next 32 T cell receptor beta chains were all read from a single sample in a study of T cells in tuberculosis. Assay: immunoSEQ multiplex PCR; the TCRdb copy retains only in-frame clones and omits some. Of around 38,000 clones in the sample, over 90% were seen once. The specimen sequenced was PBMCs. The receptors shown here come from a donor aged 5 to 30 with latent tuberculosis or without tuberculosis infection.

Here the CDR3 reads CASTPGTHTGELFF. CDR3 nucleotides: TGTGCCAGCACCCCCGGGACTCACACCGGGGAGCTGTTTTTT. The V call is TRBV7-3, the J call TRBJ2-2, with D tentatively TRBD2 (6 bases). Germline values: CDR1 SGHTA, CDR2 FQGTGA. The CDR3 covers 14 residues. The V gene lost 7 bases and the J gene lost 3 bases, with 12 bases spanning the gap.

This rearrangement joins TRBV19 to TRBJ1-2; 7 bases match TRBD1. The germline CDR1 and CDR2 sequences are LNHDA and SQIVND (reference sequence). CDR3 length: 13 amino acids. After removal of 8 bases from V and 4 bases from J, the junction contained 7 bases not matched to a gene. CDR3 residues: CASRQGEAYGYTF. CDR3 sequence (DNA): TGTGCCAGTCGGCAGGGGGAGGCCTATGGCTACACCTTC.

This chain connects TRBV4-3 to TRBJ1-1; D not certain. The V end was cut by 1 base, the J end by 5 bases, with 8 bases between. The germline V gene has CDR1 LGHNA and CDR2 YSLEER. The CDR3 is 13 amino acids. The CDR3 protein is CASSQVRGTEAFF. CDR3 DNA: TGCGCCAGCAGCCAAGTGCGAGGGACTGAAGCTTTCTTT.

J is TRBJ1-2 and V is TRBV11-2, with D possibly being TRBD1 (6 bases). The CDR3 totals 13 residues. Trimming pared 5 bases from V and 5 bases from J, leaving 12 bases between. Germline V gives CDR1 SGHAT, CDR2 FQNNGV. In DNA form, the CDR3 reads TGTGCCAGCAGCGCGACAGGAGTGTATGGCTACACCTTC. This translates into CASSATGVYGYTF.

The chain couples TRBV19 to TRBJ2-1; 12 bases are a match to TRBD2. With 0 bases clipped from V and 9 bases from J, the junction kept 12 bases outside the gene matches. Germline-derived CDR1 and CDR2 are LNHDA and SQIVND (reference sequence). The CDR3 is made up of 18 amino acids. The CDR3 DNA reads TGTGCCAGTAGTATAGACCACCGTCTAGCGGGGGGGCGAGGTGAGCAGTTCTTC. It encodes CASSIDHRLAGGRGEQFF.

J is TRBJ2-3 and V is TRBV4-3; TRBD2 matches 8 bases. The CDR3 contains 15 residues. Losses at the gene ends were 3 bases for V and 2 bases for J; bases not matched to a gene: 4. Germline V lookup: CDR1 LGHNA, CDR2 YSLEER. The CDR3 protein is CASSQDSGVTDTQYF. The CDR3 bases are TGCGCCAGCAGCCAGGATAGCGGGGTCACAGATACGCAGTATTTT.

This chain connects TRBV5-4 to TRBJ2-3; no definite D call. This CDR3 has 12 amino acids. Trimming removed 0 bases from V and 5 bases from J, with 4 bases in between. CDR1 is SGHNT, CDR2 YYREEE, per germline (reference sequence). The CDR3 DNA follows: TGTGCCAGCAGCTTGGCAGGAGATACGCAGTATTTT. It specifies CASSLAGDTQYF. The full variable domain, its missing parts supplied by reference TRBV5-4 and TRBJ2-3, is ETGVTQSPTHLIKTRGQQVTLRCSSQSGHNTVSWYQQALGQGPQFIFQYYREEENGRGNFPPRFSGLQFPNYSSELNVNALELDDSALYLCASSLAGDTQYFGPGTRLTVL.

The genes are TRBV7-2 and TRBJ2-2; weak D call: TRBD1 (6 bases). Germline V CDR1 and CDR2: SGHTA, FQGNSA. Trimming pared 3 bases from V and 9 bases from J, leaving 11 bases between. This CDR3 comprises 13 residues. CDR3 in amino acids: CASSFPGVRELFF. Here the CDR3 DNA reads TGTGCCAGCAGCTTCCCAGGGGTACGGGAGCTGTTTTTT.

The chain couples TRBV12-5 to TRBJ2-3; no firm D call. The CDR3 is 13 residues long. V was pared by 6 bases and J by 1 base, with 8 bases between. Germline V gene lookup returns CDR1 LGHNT and CDR2 FRNRAP. This CDR3 reads CASGKFGTDTQYF. DNA of the CDR3: TGTGCTAGTGGCAAATTTGGCACAGATACGCAGTATTTT.

This rearrangement joins TRBV30 to TRBJ1-1; 7 nucleotides align to TRBD1. Trimming at V came to 3 bases and at J to 1 base, leaving 2 bases not matched to a gene. This CDR3 is built from 13 residues. Germline CDR1 reads GTSNPN; CDR2 reads SVGIG (reference sequence). The CDR3 here is CAWSHRGNTEAFF. As DNA, the CDR3 is TGTGCCTGGAGCCACAGGGGGAACACTGAAGCTTTCTTT.

The chain employs TRBV6-6 and TRBJ1-4, with TRBD1 matching over 10 bases. The CDR3 sequence is 14 residues long. Germline loops: CDR1 MNHNY, CDR2 SVGAGI (reference sequence). The junction had 3 bases not matched to a gene; V was cut back by 5 bases and J by 6 bases. CDR3 sequence (DNA): TGTGCCAGCAGTCAGGACAGGGGGGATGAAAAACTGTTTTTT. Translating it yields CASSQDRGDEKLFF.

This clone was detected only a few times. V is TRBV6-1 and J is TRBJ2-7; 11 nucleotides agree with TRBD2. From germline, CDR1 is MNHNS and CDR2 SASEGT. This CDR3 comprises 17 residues. J was trimmed by 4 bases and V by 3 bases; bases with no gene match: 11. CDR3 in amino acids: CASSELSGLAGKYEQYF. DNA for the CDR3: TGTGCCAGCAGTGAGTTAAGTGGACTAGCGGGTAAATACGAGCAGTACTTC.

V gene TRBV10-3 combines with J gene TRBJ2-7, with 10 bases fitting TRBD1. The CDR3 length is 12 residues. Germline assignment: CDR1 ENHRY and CDR2 SYGVKD. CDR3 coding DNA: TGTGCAACCGGGACAGGGGTCTACGAGCAGTACTTC. Protein sequence: CATGTGVYEQYF.

The chain combines TRBV29-1 with TRBJ2-1, with D possibly being TRBD1 (5 bases). This CDR3 spans 18 amino acids. Germline CDR1 and CDR2: SQVTM and ANQGSEA. Between the trimmed V and J ends, which lost 1 base and 0 bases, there was a span of 19 bases. Here the CDR3 reads CSVEGRASSLGSYNEQFF. The CDR3 coding sequence is TGCAGCGTTGAAGGCAGGGCGTCCAGTTTGGGCTCCTACAATGAGCAGTTCTTC.

The chain is built from TRBV10-2 and TRBJ1-5, with D perhaps matching TRBD1 (6 bases). Trimming stripped 7 bases from V and 2 bases from J, with 9 bases between. The CDR3 is made up of 13 amino acids. Germline CDR1 is WSHSY and CDR2 is SAAADI. DNA for the CDR3: TGCGCCAGCACAGAGGGGGGCAATCAGCCCCAGCATTTT. Amino acid sequence: CASTEGGNQPQHF.

The rearrangement uses TRBV2 and TRBJ1-2, with 9 bases aligning to TRBD1. Germline CDR1 and CDR2: SNHLY and FYNNEI. The CDR3 spans 17 residues. Losses at the gene ends were 6 bases for V and 4 bases for J; bases not matched to a gene: 15. The CDR3 sequence is CASSLRWGDRAGYGYTF. The CDR3 bases are TGTGCCAGCAGCTTAAGGTGGGGGGACAGGGCTGGCTATGGCTACACCTTC.

The J gene is TRBJ1-2, the V gene TRBV6-1; possible D gene TRBD1, 5 bases. Germline CDR1 and CDR2: MNHNS and SASEGT. Trimming pared 10 bases from V and 5 bases from J, leaving 17 bases between. The CDR3 consists of 13 residues. The CDR3 DNA reads TGTGCCACCGGAATTTCAGGGTCTTATGGCTACACCTTC. Translated: CATGISGSYGYTF.

The J gene is TRBJ1-1, the V gene TRBV7-2; D is unresolved. The germline gives CDR1 SGHTA, CDR2 FQGNSA. V lost 3 bases to trimming and J lost 3 bases, with 8 bases between them. This CDR3 contains 13 residues. CDR3 DNA: TGTGCCAGCAGCTTTCGGGAGGACACTGAAGCTTTCTTT. Translation gives CASSFREDTEAFF.

V usage is TRBV30 and J usage is TRBJ2-3; 9 positions agree with TRBD2. Unmatched junction bases numbered 5, after V lost 2 bases and J lost 5 bases. The CDR3 loop spans 14 amino acids. Per the germline V gene, CDR1 is GTSNPN and CDR2 is SVGIG (reference sequence). Here the CDR3 DNA reads TGTGCCTGGAGTCGGCGGGGGGGGATAGATACGCAGTATTTT. It translates to CAWSRRGGIDTQYF.

The chain employs TRBV28 and TRBJ1-1; perhaps TRBD1 as D (5 bases). Trimming shortened V by 5 bases and J by 3 bases, and 16 bases separated the two germline ends. The length of the CDR3 is 15 residues. CDR1 is MDHEN, CDR2 SYDVKM, per germline. CDR3 coding DNA: TGTGCCAGCAGTCCAAAGACAGTTTTCTACACTGAAGCTTTCTTT. Residues: CASSPKTVFYTEAFF.

This rearrangement joins TRBV6-5 to TRBJ1-2; TRBD1 aligns across 8 bases. Trimming took 1 base from V and 5 from J; bases not matched to a gene: 3. Germline CDR1 MNHEY, CDR2 SVGAGI. The CDR3 runs 14 residues. The CDR3 sequence is CASSYFRQGYGYTF. CDR3 nucleotide sequence: TGTGCCAGCAGTTACTTCCGACAGGGGTATGGCTACACCTTC.

This sequence joins TRBV11-2 and TRBJ2-2; possibly TRBD1 for D (6 bases). Trimming pared 2 bases from V and 7 bases from J, leaving 8 bases between. CDR3 length: 13 amino acids. Germline V lookup: CDR1 SGHAT, CDR2 FQNNGV. CDR3 protein: CASSLQGLGELFF. The CDR3 nucleotides read TGTGCCAGCAGCTTACAGGGGCTCGGGGAGCTGTTTTTT.

The V call is TRBV6-5, the J call TRBJ1-5, with D unclear. CDR1 and CDR2 from the germline V gene are MNHEY and SVGAGI. V was pared by 0 bases and J by 7 bases, with 7 bases between. This CDR3 contains 13 residues. The CDR3 loop reads CASSYSGVQPQHF. The CDR3 DNA is TGTGCCAGCAGTTACTCCGGAGTCCAGCCCCAGCATTTT.

The CDR3 coding sequence is TGTGCCAGCAGGACAGGGGGCGATCAGCCCCAGCATTTT. It is translated as CASRTGGDQPQHF. The gene calls are TRBV2 and TRBJ1-5, with 10 bases identical to TRBD1. Germline V lookup: CDR1 SNHLY, CDR2 FYNNEI. V shed 6 bases, J shed 5 bases, and the junction held 1 base outside the gene matches. CDR3 length equals 13 residues.

The rearrangement uses TRBV9 and TRBJ2-7; D may be TRBD2 (5 bases). CDR3 length: 13 residues. Germline values: CDR1 SGDLS, CDR2 YYNGEE. V lost 2 bases to trimming and J lost 3 bases, with 9 bases between them. The CDR3 DNA follows: TGTGCCAGCAGCGTCGAGGGATACTACGAGCAGTACTTC. Protein: CASSVEGYYEQYF.

The chain recombines TRBV7-6 with TRBJ2-7; TRBD1 agrees at 8 bases. Trimming cost V 1 base and J 6 bases; bases outside gene matches: 5. CDR1 is SGHVS, CDR2 FNYEAQ, per germline. The CDR3 length is 14 residues. The chain's CDR3 is CASSLEGRGREQYF. The CDR3 nucleotides are TGTGCCAGCAGCTTAGAAGGCAGGGGGCGCGAGCAGTACTTC.

V is TRBV7-3 and J is TRBJ2-2; tentative D call: TRBD2 (6 bases). Germline CDR1 is SGHTA and CDR2 is FQGTGA. Trimming shortened V by 5 bases and J by 5 bases, and 15 bases separated the two germline ends. CDR3 length: 15 residues. The CDR3 nucleotides read TGTGCCAGCAGCCCCGGGAGAGGGTTAACCGGGGAGCTGTTTTTT. Translation: CASSPGRGLTGELFF.

V is TRBV27 and J is TRBJ1-4; a weak D match, TRBD1 (6 bases). The V and J ends lost 2 bases and 7 bases respectively, with 14 bases between them. CDR1 is MNHEY and CDR2 is SMNVEV in the germline V gene (reference sequence). This CDR3 comprises 15 residues. The CDR3 protein is CASSLEGRTAEKLFF. CDR3 DNA: TGTGCCAGCAGTTTAGAAGGACGGACAGCTGAAAAACTGTTTTTT. Complete variable domain (other parts from reference TRBV27 and TRBJ1-4): EAQVTQNPRYLITVTGKKLTVTCSQNMNHEYMSWYRQDPGLGLRQIYYSMNVEVTDKGDVPEGYKVSRKEKRNFPLILESPSPNQTSLYFCASSLEGRTAEKLFFGSGTQLSVL.

The chain has TRBV19 and TRBJ2-5; D is uncertain. From germline, CDR1 is LNHDA and CDR2 SQIVND (reference sequence). The CDR3 is made up of 13 amino acids. Trimming took off 6 bases at V and 3 bases at J, with 11 bases between the two ends. This CDR3 reads CASRPPLEETQYF. The CDR3 nucleotides read TGTGCCAGTAGACCCCCACTGGAAGAGACCCAGTACTTC.

The chain's CDR3 is CASSLSGGDYEQYF. CDR3 DNA: TGTGCCAGCAGCTTGAGCGGTGGGGATTACGAGCAGTACTTC. The rearrangement uses TRBV7-6 and TRBJ2-7, with a tentative D call TRBD2 (5 bases). V was cut by 3 bases and J by 4 bases, with 13 bases left in between. The CDR3 is 14 residues long. CDR1 is SGHVS and CDR2 is FNYEAQ in the germline V gene.

V gene TRBV19 combines with J gene TRBJ2-4; 9 bases are shared with TRBD1. This CDR3 is built from 14 residues. Germline lookup yields CDR1 LNHDA and CDR2 SQIVND (reference sequence). Trimming removed 4 bases from V and 6 bases from J; junction bases left unmatched: 4. The CDR3 region has the DNA TGTGCCAGTAGTACCGGGACAGGGCTAAACATTCAGTACTTC. This gives the protein CASSTGTGLNIQYF.

The rearrangement links TRBV7-8 to TRBJ2-7, with D maybe TRBD1 (6 bases). This CDR3 has 15 amino acids. V lost 5 bases, J lost 5 bases, and 19 bases lay in between. Germline V gene lookup returns CDR1 SGHVS and CDR2 FQNEAQ. The CDR3 nucleotides are TGTGCCAGCAGCCAAAAATCGAGGGGGTCTCACGAGCAGTACTTC. It codes for CASSQKSRGSHEQYF. Full variable domain (missing parts from reference TRBV7-8 and TRBJ2-7): GAGVSQSPRYKVAKRGQDVALRCDPISGHVSLFWYQQALGQGPEFLTYFQNEAQLDKSGLPSDRFFAERPEGSVSTLKIQRTQQEDSAVYLCASSQKSRGSHEQYFGPGTRLTVT.